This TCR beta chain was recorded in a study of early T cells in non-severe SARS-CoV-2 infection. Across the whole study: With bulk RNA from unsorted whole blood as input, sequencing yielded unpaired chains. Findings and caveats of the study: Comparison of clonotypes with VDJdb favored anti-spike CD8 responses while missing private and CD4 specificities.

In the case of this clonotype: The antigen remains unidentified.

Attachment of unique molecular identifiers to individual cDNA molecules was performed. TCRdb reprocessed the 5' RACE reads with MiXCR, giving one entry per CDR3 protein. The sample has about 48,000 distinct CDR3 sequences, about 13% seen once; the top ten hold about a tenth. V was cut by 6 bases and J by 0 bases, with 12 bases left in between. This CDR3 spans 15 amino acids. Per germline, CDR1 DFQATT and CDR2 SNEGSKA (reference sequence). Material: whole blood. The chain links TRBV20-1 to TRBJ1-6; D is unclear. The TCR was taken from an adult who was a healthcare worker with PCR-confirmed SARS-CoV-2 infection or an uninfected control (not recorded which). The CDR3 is CSAPSTGSYNSPLHF. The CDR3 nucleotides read TGCAGTGCCCCTTCCACTGGCTCCTATAATTCACCCCTCCACTTT.